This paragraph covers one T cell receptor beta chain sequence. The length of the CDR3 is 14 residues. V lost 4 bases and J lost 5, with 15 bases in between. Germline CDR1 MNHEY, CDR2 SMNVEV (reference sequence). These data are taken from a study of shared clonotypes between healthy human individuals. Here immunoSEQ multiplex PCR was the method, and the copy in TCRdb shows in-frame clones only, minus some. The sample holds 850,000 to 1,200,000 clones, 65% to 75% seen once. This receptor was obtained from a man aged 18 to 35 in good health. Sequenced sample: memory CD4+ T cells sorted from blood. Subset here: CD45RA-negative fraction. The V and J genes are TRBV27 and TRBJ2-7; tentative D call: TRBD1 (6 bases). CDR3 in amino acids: CASSYQGTPDEQYF. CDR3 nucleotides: TGTGCCAGCAGTTATCAGGGGACCCCTGACGAGCAGTACTTC.